Described below is a single T cell receptor beta chain sequence and its context. The germline gives CDR1 SQVTM, CDR2 ANQGSEA. CDR3 length: 12 amino acids. This sample was included in a study of monozygotic twins with inflammatory bowel disease. Template switching appended UMIs that held a 6-nucleotide sample barcode. TCRdb reprocessed the 5' RACE reads, with one entry per CDR3 protein and no DNA. In total, the table holds approximately 400,000 distinct CDR3 sequences. The specimen was blood. This clonotype was sampled from a human donor with ulcerative colitis or Crohn's disease, or a healthy co-twin of an affected twin (not recorded which). The chain couples TRBV29-1 to TRBJ2-1; the D call of TRBD2 rests on TCRdb alone, since no DNA is present to check it. The CDR3 protein is CSVAEGPNEQFF.